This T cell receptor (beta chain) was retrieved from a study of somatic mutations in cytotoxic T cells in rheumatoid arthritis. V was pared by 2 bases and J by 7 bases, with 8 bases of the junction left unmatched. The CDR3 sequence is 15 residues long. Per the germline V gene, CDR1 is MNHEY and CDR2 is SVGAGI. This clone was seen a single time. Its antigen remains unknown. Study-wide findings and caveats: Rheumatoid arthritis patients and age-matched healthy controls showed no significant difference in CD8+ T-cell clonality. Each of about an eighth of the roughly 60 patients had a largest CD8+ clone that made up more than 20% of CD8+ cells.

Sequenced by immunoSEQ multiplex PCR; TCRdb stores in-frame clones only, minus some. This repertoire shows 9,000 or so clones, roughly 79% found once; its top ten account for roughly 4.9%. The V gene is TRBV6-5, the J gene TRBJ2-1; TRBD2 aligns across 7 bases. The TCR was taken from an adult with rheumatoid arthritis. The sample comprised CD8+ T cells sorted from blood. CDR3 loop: CASSYQAGVGNEQFF. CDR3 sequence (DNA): TGTGCCAGCAGTTACCAGGCGGGGGTTGGGAATGAGCAGTTCTTC.